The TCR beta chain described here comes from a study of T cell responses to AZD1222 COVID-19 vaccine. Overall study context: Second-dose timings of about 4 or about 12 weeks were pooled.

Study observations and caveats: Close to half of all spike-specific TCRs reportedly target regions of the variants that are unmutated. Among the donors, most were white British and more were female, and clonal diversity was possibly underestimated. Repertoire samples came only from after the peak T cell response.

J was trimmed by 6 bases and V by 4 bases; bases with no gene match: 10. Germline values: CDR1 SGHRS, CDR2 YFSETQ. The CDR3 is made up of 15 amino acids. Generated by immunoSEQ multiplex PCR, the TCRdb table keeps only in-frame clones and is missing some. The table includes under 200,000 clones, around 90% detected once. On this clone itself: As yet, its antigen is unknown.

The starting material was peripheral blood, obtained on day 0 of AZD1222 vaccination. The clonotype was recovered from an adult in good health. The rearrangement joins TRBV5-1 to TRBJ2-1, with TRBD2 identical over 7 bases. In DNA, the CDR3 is TGCGCCAGCAGCCGAACTAGCGCCGGTAGCAATGAGCAGTTCTTC. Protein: CASSRTSAGSNEQFF.